The T cell receptor (beta chain) under discussion was sequenced for a study of long-term antiretroviral therapy in people with HIV. Study observations and caveats: In samples taken after ART, diversity increased but remained below transplant donor control levels.

The CDR3 totals 15 residues. V dropped 3 bases and J dropped 5 bases, with 16 bases sitting between them. Germline assignment: CDR1 LNHDA and CDR2 SQIVND (reference sequence). Researchers ran immunoSEQ v3.0 at survey level. Clones were sequenced by immunoSEQ multiplex PCR, and TCRdb holds only the in-frame ones, with some missing. This table has around 23,000 clones, under 85% appearing once. Turning to this clone: The antigen remains unidentified.

J is TRBJ1-2 and V is TRBV19, with a weak D call TRBD1 (5 bases). This clonotype originated in a man younger than 40 with HIV. Sequencing used unsorted PBMCs, obtained 2.1 years after starting antiretroviral therapy. The CDR3 nucleotides read TGTGCCAGTAGTATTGACGGGGCGGGTCCGTATGGCTACACCTTC. It specifies CASSIDGAGPYGYTF.